This TCR beta chain was observed in a study of PD-1 blockade in classical Hodgkin lymphoma. Libraries were prepared by immunoSEQ multiplex PCR; TCRdb keeps only in-frame clonotypes and omits some of them. The sample holds fewer than 35,000 clones, 90% to 95% seen once. Germline CDR1 is LNHNV and CDR2 is YYDKDF (reference sequence). This CDR3 has 14 amino acids. V was trimmed by 4 bases and J by 2 bases, leaving 10 bases between them. Time point reported: cycle 4 day 1 (C4D1), after 6 weeks of nivolumab. Relapse after autologous stem cell transplantation occurred in every patient, and brentuximab vedotin exposure varied. Magnetic negative selection was used to purify CD4+ T cells from PBMCs that had been thawed.

This clonotype was obtained from a human donor with classical Hodgkin lymphoma. This specimen was CD4+ T cells from blood, taken before the fourth cycle of nivolumab. The genes are TRBV15 and TRBJ2-3, with D uncertain. Written as DNA, the CDR3 is TGTGCCACCAGCACGGGCGGCCCCACAGATACGCAGTATTTT. Protein product: CATSTGGPTDTQYF.